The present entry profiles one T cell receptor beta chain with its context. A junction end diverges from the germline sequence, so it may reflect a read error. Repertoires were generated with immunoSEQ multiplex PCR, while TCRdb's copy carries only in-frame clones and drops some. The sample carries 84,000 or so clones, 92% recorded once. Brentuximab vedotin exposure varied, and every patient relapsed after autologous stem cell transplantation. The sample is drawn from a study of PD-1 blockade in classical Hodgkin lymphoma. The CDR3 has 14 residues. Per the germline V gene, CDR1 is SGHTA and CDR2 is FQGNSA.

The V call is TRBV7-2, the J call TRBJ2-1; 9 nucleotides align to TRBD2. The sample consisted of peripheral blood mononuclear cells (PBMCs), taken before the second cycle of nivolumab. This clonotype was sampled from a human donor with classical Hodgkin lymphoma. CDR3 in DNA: TGTGCCAGCAGCTCCCAGATCCTAGCGGGGCCTTTGGTCTTC. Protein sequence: CASSSQILAGPLVF.